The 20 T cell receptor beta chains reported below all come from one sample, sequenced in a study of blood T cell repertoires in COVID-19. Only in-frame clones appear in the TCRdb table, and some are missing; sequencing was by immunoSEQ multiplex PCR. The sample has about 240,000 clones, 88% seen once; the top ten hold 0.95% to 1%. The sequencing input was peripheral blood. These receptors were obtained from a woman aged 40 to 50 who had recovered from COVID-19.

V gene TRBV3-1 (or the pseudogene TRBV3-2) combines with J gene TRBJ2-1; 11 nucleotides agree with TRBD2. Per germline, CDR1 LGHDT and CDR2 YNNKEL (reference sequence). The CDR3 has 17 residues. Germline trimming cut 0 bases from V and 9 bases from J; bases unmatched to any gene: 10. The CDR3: CASSQEPGLAEGGEQFF. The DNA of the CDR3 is TGTGCCAGCAGCCAAGAGCCGGGACTAGCGGAGGGGGGTGAGCAGTTCTTC.

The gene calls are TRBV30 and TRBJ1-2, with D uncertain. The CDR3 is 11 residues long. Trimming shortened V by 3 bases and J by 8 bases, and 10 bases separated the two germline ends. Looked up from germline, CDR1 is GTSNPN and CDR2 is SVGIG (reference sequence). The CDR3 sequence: CAWRLPEGYTF. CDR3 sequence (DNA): TGTGCCTGGAGGCTTCCCGAGGGCTACACCTTC.

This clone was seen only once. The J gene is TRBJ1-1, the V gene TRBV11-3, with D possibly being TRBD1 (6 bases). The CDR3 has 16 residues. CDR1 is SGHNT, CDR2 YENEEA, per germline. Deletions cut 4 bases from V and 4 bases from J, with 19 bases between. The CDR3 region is CASSCHTGWGGTEAFF. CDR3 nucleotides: TGTGCCAGCAGCTGTCACACAGGGTGGGGGGGCACTGAAGCTTTCTTT. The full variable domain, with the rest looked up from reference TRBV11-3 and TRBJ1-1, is EAGVVQSPRYKIIEKKQPVAFWCNPISGHNTLYWYLQNLGQGPELLIRYENEEAVDDSQLPKDRFSAERLKGVDSTLKIQPAELGDSAVYLCASSCHTGWGGTEAFFGQGTRLTVV.

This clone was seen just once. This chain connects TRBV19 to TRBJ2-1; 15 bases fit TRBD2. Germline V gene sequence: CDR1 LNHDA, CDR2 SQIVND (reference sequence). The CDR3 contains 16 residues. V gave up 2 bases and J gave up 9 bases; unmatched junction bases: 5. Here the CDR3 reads CASSIRTSGRVVEQFF. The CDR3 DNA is TGTGCCAGTAGTATAAGGACTAGCGGGAGGGTGGTTGAGCAGTTCTTC.

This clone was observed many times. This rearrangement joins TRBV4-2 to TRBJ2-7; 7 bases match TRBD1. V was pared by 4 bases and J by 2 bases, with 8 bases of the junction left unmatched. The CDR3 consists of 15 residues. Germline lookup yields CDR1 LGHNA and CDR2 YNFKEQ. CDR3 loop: CASSPLGQATYEQYF. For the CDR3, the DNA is TGTGCCAGCAGCCCACTCGGACAGGCAACCTACGAGCAGTACTTC.

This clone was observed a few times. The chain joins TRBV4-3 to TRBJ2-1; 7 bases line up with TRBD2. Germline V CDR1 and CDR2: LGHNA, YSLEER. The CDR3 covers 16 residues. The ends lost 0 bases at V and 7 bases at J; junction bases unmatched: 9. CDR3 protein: CASSQERGLRPNEQFF. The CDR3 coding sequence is TGCGCCAGCAGCCAAGAAAGGGGACTACGGCCGAATGAGCAGTTCTTC.

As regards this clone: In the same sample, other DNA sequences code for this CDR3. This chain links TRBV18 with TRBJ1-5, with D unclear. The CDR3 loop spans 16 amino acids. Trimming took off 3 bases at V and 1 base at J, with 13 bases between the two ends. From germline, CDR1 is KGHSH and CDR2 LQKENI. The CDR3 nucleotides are TGTGCCAGCTCACCGCCCGGAACGGGAAGCAATCAGCCCCAGCATTTT. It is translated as CASSPPGTGSNQPQHF.

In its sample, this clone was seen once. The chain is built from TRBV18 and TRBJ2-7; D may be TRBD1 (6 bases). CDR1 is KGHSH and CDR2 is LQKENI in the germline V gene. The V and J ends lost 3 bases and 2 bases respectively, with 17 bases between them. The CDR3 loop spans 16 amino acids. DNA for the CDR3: TGTGCCAGCTCACCCCTGACCGGGACATTAGCCTACGAGCAGTACTTC. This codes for CASSPLTGTLAYEQYF.

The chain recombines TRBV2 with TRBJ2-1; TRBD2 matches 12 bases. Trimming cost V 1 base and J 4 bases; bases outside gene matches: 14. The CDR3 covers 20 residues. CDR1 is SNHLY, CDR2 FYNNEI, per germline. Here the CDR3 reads CASSEGLAGALGLLYNEQFF. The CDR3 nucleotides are TGTGCCAGCAGTGAAGGACTAGCGGGAGCCCTCGGGCTGTTATACAATGAGCAGTTCTTC.

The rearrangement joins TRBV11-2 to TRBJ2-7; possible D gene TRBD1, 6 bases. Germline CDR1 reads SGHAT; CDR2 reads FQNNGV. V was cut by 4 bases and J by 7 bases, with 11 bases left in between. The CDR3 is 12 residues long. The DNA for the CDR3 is TGTGCCAGCAGCTCCCAGGGGTGGGAGCAGTACGTC. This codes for CASSSQGWEQYV.

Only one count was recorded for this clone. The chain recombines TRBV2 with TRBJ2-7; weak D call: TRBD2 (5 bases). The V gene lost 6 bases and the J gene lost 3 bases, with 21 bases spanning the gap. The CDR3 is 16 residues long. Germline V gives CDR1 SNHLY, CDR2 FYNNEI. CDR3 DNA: TGTGCCAGCAGAGATATAAGCGGCTCACTCCACTACGAGCAGTACTTC. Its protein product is CASRDISGSLHYEQYF.

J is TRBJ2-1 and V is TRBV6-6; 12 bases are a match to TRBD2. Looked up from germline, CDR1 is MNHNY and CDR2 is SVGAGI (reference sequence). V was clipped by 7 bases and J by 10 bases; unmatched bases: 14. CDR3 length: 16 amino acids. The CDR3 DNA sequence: TGTGCCAGCACCCCTAGCGGGAGGGGCCGCCCCATCGAGCAGTTCTTC. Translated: CASTPSGRGRPIEQFF.

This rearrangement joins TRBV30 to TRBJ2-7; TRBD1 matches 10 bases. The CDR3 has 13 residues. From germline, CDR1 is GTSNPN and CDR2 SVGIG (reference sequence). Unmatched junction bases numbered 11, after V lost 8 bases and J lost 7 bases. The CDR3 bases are TGTGCCGGAACTGACAGGGGGCTGCGGGAGCAGTACTTC. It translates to CAGTDRGLREQYF.

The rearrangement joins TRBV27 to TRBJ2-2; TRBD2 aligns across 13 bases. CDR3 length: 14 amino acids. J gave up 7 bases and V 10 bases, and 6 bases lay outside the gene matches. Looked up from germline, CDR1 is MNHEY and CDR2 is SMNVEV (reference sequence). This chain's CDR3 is CATRLAGGGGELFF. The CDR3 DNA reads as TGTGCCACCCGACTAGCGGGAGGAGGCGGGGAGCTGTTTTTT.

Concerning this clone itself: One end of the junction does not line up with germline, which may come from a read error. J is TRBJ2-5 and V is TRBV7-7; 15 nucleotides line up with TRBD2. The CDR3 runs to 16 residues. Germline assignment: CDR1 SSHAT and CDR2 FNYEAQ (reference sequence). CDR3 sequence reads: CASSMGLAGGGETQYF. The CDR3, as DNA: TGTGCTAGCAGCATGGGACTAGCGGGAGGTGGAGAGACCCAGTACTTC.

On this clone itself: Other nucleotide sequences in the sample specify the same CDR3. CDR3 coding DNA: TGTGCCTGGTCCGGGAGAGGCAATGAGCAGTTCTTC. Amino acids: CAWSGRGNEQFF. The rearrangement uses TRBV30 and TRBJ2-1; perhaps TRBD2 as D (6 bases). V shed 5 bases and J shed 6 bases, with 11 bases lying between them. Germline loops: CDR1 GTSNPN, CDR2 SVGIG (reference sequence). The CDR3 runs 12 residues.

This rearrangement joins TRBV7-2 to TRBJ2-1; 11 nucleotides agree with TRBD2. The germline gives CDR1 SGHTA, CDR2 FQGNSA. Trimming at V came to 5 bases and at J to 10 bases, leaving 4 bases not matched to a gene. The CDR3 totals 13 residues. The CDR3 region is CASSPRLAGEQFF. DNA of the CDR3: TGTGCCAGCAGCCCCCGACTAGCGGGGGAGCAGTTCTTC.

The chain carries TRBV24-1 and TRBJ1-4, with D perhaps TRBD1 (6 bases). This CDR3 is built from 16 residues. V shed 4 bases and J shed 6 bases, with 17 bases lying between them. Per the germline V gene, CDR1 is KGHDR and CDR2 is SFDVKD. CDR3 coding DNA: TGTGCCACCAGTGACCCCAGGGGCCCTGGTGATGAAAAACTGTTTTTT. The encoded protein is CATSDPRGPGDEKLFF.

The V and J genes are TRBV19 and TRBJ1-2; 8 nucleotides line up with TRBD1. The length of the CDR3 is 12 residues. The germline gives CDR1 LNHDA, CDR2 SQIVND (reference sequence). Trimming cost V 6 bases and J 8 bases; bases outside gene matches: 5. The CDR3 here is CASRWAGGGYTF. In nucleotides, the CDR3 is TGTGCCAGTAGGTGGGCAGGGGGCGGCTACACCTTC.

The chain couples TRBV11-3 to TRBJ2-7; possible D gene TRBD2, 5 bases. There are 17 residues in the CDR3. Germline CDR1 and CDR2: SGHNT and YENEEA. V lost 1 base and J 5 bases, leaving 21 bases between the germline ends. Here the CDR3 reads CASSLVRARGLENEQYV. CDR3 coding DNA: TGTGCCAGCAGCTTAGTTCGAGCCCGGGGTTTGGAAAACGAGCAGTACGTC.